The 8 T cell receptor beta chains in this list originate from one sample, sequenced in a study of long-term antiretroviral therapy in people with HIV. The libraries were made with immunoSEQ v3.0 at survey level. The protocol was immunoSEQ multiplex PCR, while the TCRdb copy is restricted to in-frame clones and leaves out a portion. The table shows roughly 20,000 clones, with 87% occurring only once. Sequencing was performed on unsorted PBMCs, taken 2.1 years after starting antiretroviral therapy. All receptors come from a man aged 18 to 35 with HIV.

V is TRBV2 and J is TRBJ1-1; D is undetermined. Trimming cost V 5 bases and J 3 bases, with 10 bases left between them. Per germline, CDR1 SNHLY and CDR2 FYNNEI. This CDR3 region has 13 residues. CDR3 coding DNA: TGTGCCAGCAGTTCCTACGGGGACACTGAAGCTTTCTTT. The encoded protein is CASSSYGDTEAFF. Drawing the rest from reference TRBV2 and TRBJ1-1, the complete variable domain is EPEVTQTPSHQVTQMGQEVILRCVPISNHLYFYWYRQILGQKVEFLVSFYNNEISEKSEIFDDQFSVERPDGSNFTLKIRSTKLEDSAMYFCASSSYGDTEAFFGQGTRLTVV.

V is TRBV13 and J is TRBJ2-7; D unclear. CDR1 PRHDT and CDR2 FYEKMQ come from the germline V gene (reference sequence). Trimming left V 3 bases short and J 5 bases short, with 5 bases between. The CDR3 runs 11 residues. The CDR3 sequence is CASSFRHEQYF. CDR3 DNA sequence: TGTGCCAGCAGCTTTAGGCACGAGCAGTACTTC. Full variable domain (outside the CDR3, taken from reference TRBV13 and TRBJ2-7): AAGVIQSPRHLIKEKRETATLKCYPIPRHDTVYWYQQGPGQDPQFLISFYEKMQSDKGSIPDRFSAQQFSDYHSELNMSSLELGDSALYFCASSFRHEQYFGPGTRLTVT.

This clone came up once. The chain employs TRBV6-5 and TRBJ1-2; a weak D match, TRBD1 (6 bases). The CDR3 length is 11 residues. Trimming shortened V by 2 bases and J by 12 bases, and 10 bases separated the two germline ends. The germline V gene encodes CDR1 MNHEY and CDR2 SVGAGI. CDR3 nucleotides: TGTGCCAGCAGTTACGCGGGGGGCCACACCTTC. As protein: CASSYAGGHTF.

The V gene is TRBV5-6, the J gene TRBJ1-2; D is undetermined. V was cut by 0 bases and J by 3 bases, with 6 bases left in between. Germline V gene sequence: CDR1 SGHDT, CDR2 YYEEEE. The CDR3 length is 13 residues. As DNA, the CDR3 is TGTGCCAGCAGCTTGGTGGGATACTATGGCTACACCTTC. Its protein is CASSLVGYYGYTF.

The V call is TRBV9, the J call TRBJ2-7; TRBD2 agrees at 9 bases. In germline, CDR1 is SGDLS, CDR2 YYNGEE. Trimming took 4 bases from V and 5 from J; bases not matched to a gene: 16. The length of the CDR3 is 17 residues. CDR3: CASSPGGGANAFHEQYF. CDR3 nucleotides: TGTGCCAGCAGCCCCGGCGGGGGGGCGAACGCTTTTCACGAGCAGTACTTC.

V is TRBV28 and J is TRBJ2-3; D remains ambiguous. V was trimmed by 4 bases and J by 3 bases, leaving 2 bases between them. The length of the CDR3 is 11 residues. Germline lookup yields CDR1 MDHEN and CDR2 SYDVKM. CDR3 residues: CASSSTDTQYF. CDR3 DNA sequence: TGTGCCAGCAGTTCGACAGATACGCAGTATTTT.

The sample holds a few counts of this clone. The rearrangement uses TRBV2 and TRBJ1-5, with a tentative D call TRBD1 (6 bases). The germline V and J ends were trimmed by 8 bases and 4 bases, with 15 bases remaining between them. Germline V gene sequence: CDR1 SNHLY, CDR2 FYNNEI. This CDR3 contains 14 residues. Here the CDR3 DNA reads TGTGCCAGCGGACGAGGGGGGCCTAATCAGCCCCAGCATTTT. This encodes CASGRGGPNQPQHF.

The chain has TRBV5-4 and TRBJ2-5; 14 positions agree with TRBD2. The better agreement between TRBJ2-7 and the DNA end casts doubt on the J call. Germline CDR1 SGHNT, CDR2 YYREEE (reference sequence). The CDR3 totals 15 residues. CDR3 coding DNA: TGTGCCAGCAGCGAAGGACTAGCGGGGGGCGACGAGCAGTACTTC. Translating it yields CASSEGLAGGDEQYF.